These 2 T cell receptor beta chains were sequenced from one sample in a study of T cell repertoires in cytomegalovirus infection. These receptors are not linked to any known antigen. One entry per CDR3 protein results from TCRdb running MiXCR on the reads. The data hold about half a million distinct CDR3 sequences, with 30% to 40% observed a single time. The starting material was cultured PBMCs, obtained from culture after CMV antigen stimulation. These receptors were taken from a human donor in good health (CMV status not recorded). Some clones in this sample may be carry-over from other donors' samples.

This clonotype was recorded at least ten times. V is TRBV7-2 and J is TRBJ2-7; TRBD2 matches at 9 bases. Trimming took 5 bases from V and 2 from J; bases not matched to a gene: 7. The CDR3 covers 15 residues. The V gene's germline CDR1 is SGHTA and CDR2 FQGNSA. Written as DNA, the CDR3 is TGTGCCAGCAGCCCACGGACTAGCGCCACCTACGAGCAGTACTTC. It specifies CASSPRTSATYEQYF. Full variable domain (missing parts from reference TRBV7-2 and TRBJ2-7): GAGVSQSPSNKVTEKGKDVELRCDPISGHTALYWYRQSLGQGLEFLIYFQGNSAPDKSGLPSDRFSAERTGGSVSTLTIQRTQQEDSAVYLCASSPRTSATYEQYFGPGTRLTVT.

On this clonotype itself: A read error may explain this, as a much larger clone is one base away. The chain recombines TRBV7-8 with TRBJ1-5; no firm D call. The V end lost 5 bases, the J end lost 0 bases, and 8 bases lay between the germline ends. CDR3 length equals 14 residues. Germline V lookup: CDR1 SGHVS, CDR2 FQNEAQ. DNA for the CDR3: TGTGCCAGCAGCCCCGGGGATAGCAATCAGCCCCAGCATTTT. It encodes CASSPGDSNQPQHF.